One sample yielded the 30 T cell receptor beta chains listed below, sequenced in a study of T cell responses to AZD1222 COVID-19 vaccine. Data came from immunoSEQ multiplex PCR; TCRdb stores just in-frame clones and leaves some out. Of roughly 250,000 clones in the sample, roughly 93% were seen once. This specimen consisted of peripheral blood, obtained on day 0 of AZD1222 vaccination. The receptors stem from an adult in good health.

V usage is TRBV2 and J usage is TRBJ2-3; the match to TRBD2 covers 12 bases. Per the germline V gene, CDR1 is SNHLY and CDR2 is FYNNEI. The CDR3 length is 14 residues. Unmatched junction bases numbered 8, after V lost 10 bases and J lost 6 bases. CDR3 loop: CATGLAGSGDTQYF. The CDR3 DNA reads TGTGCCACCGGACTAGCGGGAAGCGGGGATACGCAGTATTTT. The whole variable domain, remainder taken from reference TRBV2 and TRBJ2-3, is EPEVTQTPSHQVTQMGQEVILRCVPISNHLYFYWYRQILGQKVEFLVSFYNNEISEKSEIFDDQFSVERPDGSNFTLKIRSTKLEDSAMYFCATGLAGSGDTQYFGPGTRLTVL.

This rearrangement joins TRBV28 to TRBJ2-7; unclear D gene. CDR3 length equals 13 residues. Germline V gives CDR1 MDHEN, CDR2 SYDVKM. V was shortened by 3 bases and J by 2 bases, with 8 bases between the two germline ends. Here the CDR3 reads CASSFWGAYEQYF. The DNA for the CDR3 is TGTGCCAGCAGTTTTTGGGGTGCCTACGAGCAGTACTTC.

This chain joins TRBV5-1 and TRBJ2-3; D not resolved. V was shortened by 1 base and J by 1 base, with 7 bases between the two germline ends. The CDR3 extends over 14 amino acids. Germline values: CDR1 SGHRS, CDR2 YFSETQ. The CDR3 DNA sequence: TGCGCCAGCAGCTTGAGCCCGGGCACAGATACGCAGTATTTT. It is translated as CASSLSPGTDTQYF. Filled out from reference TRBV5-1 and TRBJ2-3, the complete variable domain reads KAGVTQTPRYLIKTRGQQVTLSCSPISGHRSVSWYQQTPGQGLQFLFEYFSETQRNKGNFPGRFSGRQFSNSRSEMNVSTLELGDSALYLCASSLSPGTDTQYFGPGTRLTVL.

This clone was detected only once. The gene calls are TRBV11-2 and TRBJ2-6; D not resolved. The germline V gene has CDR1 SGHAT and CDR2 FQNNGV. The CDR3 runs 18 residues. Trimming stripped 3 bases from V and 1 base from J, with 16 bases between. CDR3 sequence: CASSFLPSLLSGANVLTF. CDR3 in DNA: TGTGCCAGCAGCTTTCTCCCGTCCCTTCTATCTGGGGCCAACGTCCTGACTTTC.

The rearrangement links TRBV24-1 to TRBJ2-2; TRBD2 matches at 7 bases. V shed 3 bases, J shed 5 bases, and the junction held 8 bases outside the gene matches. The CDR3 loop spans 16 amino acids. Germline V CDR1 and CDR2: KGHDR, SFDVKD. In DNA form, the CDR3 reads TGTGCCACCAGTGATGCCGCCGGGAGGAGGACCGGGGAGCTGTTTTTT. Translated: CATSDAAGRRTGELFF.

The V and J genes are TRBV28 and TRBJ1-5, with D unclear. Trimming stripped 6 bases from V and 5 bases from J, with 11 bases between. The CDR3 length is 13 residues. The germline gives CDR1 MDHEN, CDR2 SYDVKM. The CDR3 DNA reads TGTGCCAGCAGCTATACGAGCCATCAGCCCCAGCATTTT. This translates into CASSYTSHQPQHF.

This clone is a singleton in its sample. V and J are TRBV18 and TRBJ2-2; TRBD1 matches 8 bases. This CDR3 region has 15 residues. Trimming took 6 bases from V and 6 from J; bases not matched to a gene: 9. Germline loops: CDR1 KGHSH, CDR2 LQKENI. The CDR3 DNA follows: TGTGCCAGCTCCCGGACAGGGAACACCGCCGGGGAGCTGTTTTTT. Its protein product is CASSRTGNTAGELFF.

V is TRBV27 and J is TRBJ1-4; 9 positions match TRBD1. Germline V gives CDR1 MNHEY, CDR2 SMNVEV (reference sequence). The trim removed 5 bases at V and 8 bases at J, leaving 9 bases unmatched. The CDR3 is made up of 15 amino acids. CDR3 DNA sequence: TGTGCCAGCAGTCCTCTACAGGGGGCCCGGGAAAAACTGTTTTTT. Translated, it gives CASSPLQGAREKLFF. The full variable domain, in which reference TRBV27 and TRBJ1-4 provide the parts outside the CDR3, is EAQVTQNPRYLITVTGKKLTVTCSQNMNHEYMSWYRQDPGLGLRQIYYSMNVEVTDKGDVPEGYKVSRKEKRNFPLILESPSPNQTSLYFCASSPLQGAREKLFFGSGTQLSVL.

The chain joins TRBV5-4 to TRBJ1-2; 7 positions agree with TRBD1. Germline values: CDR1 SGHNT, CDR2 YYREEE (reference sequence). Trimming at V came to 4 bases and at J to 3 bases, leaving 9 bases not matched to a gene. This CDR3 has 15 amino acids. CDR3 DNA: TGTGCCAGCAGCAGGGGGCAGGGGATGGACTATGGCTACACCTTC. Residues: CASSRGQGMDYGYTF. Full variable domain (missing parts from reference TRBV5-4 and TRBJ1-2): ETGVTQSPTHLIKTRGQQVTLRCSSQSGHNTVSWYQQALGQGPQFIFQYYREEENGRGNFPPRFSGLQFPNYSSELNVNALELDDSALYLCASSRGQGMDYGYTFGSGTRLTVV.

V is TRBV12-3 or TRBV12-4 and J is TRBJ1-5; D ambiguous. The CDR3 contains 12 residues. V dropped 6 bases and J dropped 2 bases, with 5 bases sitting between them. CDR3 loop: CASRGGNQPQHF. CDR3 sequence (DNA): TGTGCCAGCAGGGGAGGCAATCAGCCCCAGCATTTT.

The rearrangement uses TRBV3-1 (or the pseudogene TRBV3-2) and TRBJ2-3; TRBD2 might be the D (5 bases). This CDR3 is built from 16 residues. Trimming took 4 bases from V and 3 from J, leaving 17 bases between them. CDR1 is LGHDT, CDR2 YNNKEL, per germline (reference sequence). CDR3 coding DNA: TGTGCCAGCAGCCTTCTCACGGGGAGTATGACAGATACGCAGTATTTT. Translation gives CASSLLTGSMTDTQYF.

The V call is TRBV6-6, the J call TRBJ2-1; no reliable D call. Germline V gene data show CDR1 as MNHNY and CDR2 as SVGAGI (reference sequence). V was clipped by 6 bases and J by 6 bases, with 15 bases between them. This CDR3 spans 14 amino acids. The CDR3 loop reads CASSQLTHRNEQFF. In DNA, the CDR3 is TGTGCCAGCAGCCAGTTAACCCACCGCAATGAGCAGTTCTTC.

This chain joins TRBV7-8 and TRBJ2-7; TRBD1 matches at 10 bases. The CDR3 is made up of 14 amino acids. Germline values: CDR1 SGHVS, CDR2 FQNEAQ. Trimming removed 5 bases from V and 6 bases from J; junction bases left unmatched: 7. The CDR3 nucleotides are TGTGCCAGCAGCCGGGACAGGGGTTGGGGCGAGCAGTACTTC. Translation gives CASSRDRGWGEQYF.

This clone was counted a single time. The chain carries TRBV2 and TRBJ1-3, with D unclear. Trimming pared 0 bases from V and 0 bases from J, leaving 6 bases between. There are 15 residues in the CDR3. The germline gives CDR1 SNHLY, CDR2 FYNNEI. The DNA for the CDR3 is TGTGCCAGCAGTGAAGCCCAGAACTCTGGAAACACCATATATTTT. Amino acid sequence: CASSEAQNSGNTIYF.

The genes are TRBV12-3 or TRBV12-4 and TRBJ1-1; D might be TRBD1 (5 bases). Trimming left V 1 base short and J 4 bases short, with 7 bases between. The CDR3 covers 13 residues. The CDR3 DNA reads TGTGCCAGCAGTTTAGGGAGGGGCACTGAAGCTTTCTTT. This encodes CASSLGRGTEAFF.

This chain joins TRBV5-1 and TRBJ2-6; D gene ambiguous. The CDR3 has 16 amino acids. The germline V gene encodes CDR1 SGHRS and CDR2 YFSETQ. V shed 0 bases and J shed 1 base, with 8 bases lying between them. CDR3 coding DNA: TGCGCCAGCAGCTTGGTACCTAGTTCTGGGGCCAACGTCCTGACTTTC. Residues: CASSLVPSSGANVLTF.

The chain has TRBV18 and TRBJ1-1, with a weak D call TRBD1 (6 bases). This CDR3 contains 13 residues. Germline values: CDR1 KGHSH, CDR2 LQKENI. The V end lost 5 bases, the J end lost 1 base, and 8 bases lay between the germline ends. CDR3 DNA sequence: TGTGCCAGCTCAGCACAGGGGAACACTGAAGCTTTCTTT. Its translation is CASSAQGNTEAFF.

This clone was recorded once. In DNA, the CDR3 is TGCGCCAGCACCCCAGGACAGGGTCAAGGTGAGCAGTTCTTC. Its protein product is CASTPGQGQGEQFF. The rearrangement uses TRBV5-1 and TRBJ2-1; 8 nucleotides agree with TRBD1. The CDR3 has 14 amino acids. In germline, CDR1 is SGHRS, CDR2 YFSETQ. V shed 6 bases, J shed 9 bases, and the junction held 11 bases outside the gene matches.

With regard to this clone: This likely comes from a read error, as the CDR3 has no conserved phenylalanine or tryptophan at its end. Because the CDR3's place on the DNA is in doubt, the DNA is left out and the CDR3 is given as listed by TCRdb. The V call is TRBV11-2, the J call TRBJ1-1; TRBD1 is the table's D call, not checked against the DNA. Germline V gene data show CDR1 as SGHAT and CDR2 as FQNNGV. The CDR3 adds up to 11 amino acids, both ends counted. CDR3 sequence reads: CASSQLTVGEL.

The chain employs TRBV12-3 or TRBV12-4 and TRBJ1-5; a weak D match, TRBD1 (6 bases). V shed 7 bases and J shed 6 bases, with 10 bases lying between them. CDR3 length: 12 residues. DNA of the CDR3: TGTGCCAGCAATACAGGGAGTCAGCCCCAGCATTTT. It codes for CASNTGSQPQHF.

This clone was observed once. DNA of the CDR3: TGTGCCAGCTCACCCGGGGGGGGAACGGGAGAGCAGTACTTC. It codes for CASSPGGGTGEQYF. The rearrangement uses TRBV18 and TRBJ2-7; TRBD2 agrees at 8 bases. With 3 bases clipped from V and 7 bases from J, the junction kept 8 bases outside the gene matches. The CDR3 is 14 residues long. CDR1 and CDR2 (germline): KGHSH, LQKENI.

This sequence joins TRBV11-1 and TRBJ2-4; TRBD1 or TRBD2 may be the D gene (5 bases each). Trimming left V 5 bases short and J 7 bases short, with 15 bases between. CDR3 length equals 14 residues. The germline V gene encodes CDR1 SGHAT and CDR2 FQDESV (reference sequence). The CDR3 loop is CASSPTPGANIQYF. CDR3 bases: TGTGCCAGCAGCCCCACCCCCGGGGCCAACATTCAGTACTTC.

Concerning this clone: The sample carries other DNA sequences with the same CDR3. This chain links TRBV2 with TRBJ2-2; D may match TRBD1 or TRBD2 (5 bases each). The CDR3 runs to 12 residues. V was pared by 4 bases and J by 6 bases, with 6 bases between. The germline V gene encodes CDR1 SNHLY and CDR2 FYNNEI. DNA of the CDR3: TGTGCCAGCAGTGGGGGACCCGGGGAGCTGTTTTTT. Protein: CASSGGPGELFF.

The sample holds many counts of this clone. The chain couples TRBV7-2 to TRBJ1-1; D gene unclear. V lost 0 bases, J lost 2 bases, and 4 bases lay in between. This CDR3 contains 13 residues. Germline V gene lookup returns CDR1 SGHTA and CDR2 FQGNSA. The CDR3 protein is CASSLAHNTEAFF. DNA of the CDR3: TGTGCCAGCAGCTTAGCCCACAACACTGAAGCTTTCTTT.

This chain uses TRBV5-4 with TRBJ2-7; D call uncertain. This CDR3 region has 13 residues. Deletions cut 0 bases from V and 1 base from J, with 5 bases between. Germline CDR1 SGHNT, CDR2 YYREEE (reference sequence). The CDR3 DNA reads as TGTGCCAGCAGCTTGGGCAGGTCCTACGAGCAGTACTTC. It codes for CASSLGRSYEQYF.

J is TRBJ1-5 and V is TRBV19; D is uncertain. This CDR3 spans 14 amino acids. Germline values: CDR1 LNHDA, CDR2 SQIVND (reference sequence). The V and J ends lost 1 base and 0 bases respectively, with 4 bases between them. The CDR3 is CASSIGHSNQPQHF. The CDR3 bases are TGTGCCAGTAGTATAGGGCATAGCAATCAGCCCCAGCATTTT.

This chain links TRBV29-1 with TRBJ1-1, with 7 bases aligning to TRBD1. Germline trimming cut 5 bases from V and 5 bases from J; bases unmatched to any gene: 11. This CDR3 comprises 14 residues. Germline CDR1 and CDR2: SQVTM and ANQGSEA. CDR3 sequence: CSVTLTGRRTEAFF. The CDR3 nucleotides are TGCAGCGTTACATTGACAGGGAGGAGGACTGAAGCTTTCTTT.

The chain uses TRBV27 and TRBJ1-2; the match to TRBD1 covers 10 bases. V shed 6 bases and J 4 bases; nucleotides not matched to a gene: 5. CDR3 length: 14 residues. CDR1 and CDR2 from the germline V gene are MNHEY and SMNVEV (reference sequence). The CDR3 nucleotides are TGTGCCAGCAGCCTGACAGGGGGCGGCTATGGCTACACCTTC. Encoded protein: CASSLTGGGYGYTF.

The rearrangement uses TRBV28 and TRBJ1-2; D gene uncertain. Germline values: CDR1 MDHEN, CDR2 SYDVKM. This CDR3 region has 15 residues. V was clipped by 11 bases and J by 6 bases, with 25 bases between them. The CDR3 nucleotides read TGTGCCGCGAGGGAGCCCCTACCGGGGTTGCATGGCTACACCTTC. This gives the protein CAAREPLPGLHGYTF.

This CDR3 reads CASSLISQETQYF. CDR3 DNA sequence: TGTGCCAGCAGCTTAATCAGCCAAGAGACCCAGTACTTC. The V call is TRBV7-2, the J call TRBJ2-5; D is ambiguous. With 2 bases removed from V and 1 base from J, the gap between germline ends came to 5 bases. The CDR3 contains 13 residues. Germline V gene sequence: CDR1 SGHTA, CDR2 FQGNSA.